This record covers a single T cell receptor (beta chain). This clone was seen ten or more times. What this receptor recognizes is not known. Per-base quality was not reported, and no clone a single base away is much larger than it. The source of the sample is a study of metastatic and nonmetastatic thyroid tumors (dated by TCRdb to 2018 to 2020). Notes on the research overall: For patients with malignant and with benign thyroid disease, the researchers compared repertoires between peripheral blood samples and tumor or nodule tissue samples. Results the study describes overall, beyond this receptor: TCR beta diversity was reported as significantly higher in malignant tumors than in benign nodules, in both blood and tumor samples.

The library was obtained by PCR. The sample was run on an Illumina HiSeq 4000. High-throughput sequencing was used to profile the TCR beta-chain CDR3 region of each patient. On the study's bioinformatics: CDR3 differences across clinicopathological groups were used to build a classifier for discriminating distant-metastatic papillary thyroid cancer patients. The Shannon index was used to measure repertoire diversity, and the Morisita-Horn index was used to measure how similar tumor and blood repertoires were. TCRdb reworked the public reads: Q25 trimming with fastp, MiXCR clone assembly, productive beta chains retained. TCRdb, rather than the study authors, made the V and J calls. The sample contains about 59,000 clones, around 15% of them found a single time. Jointly, the top ten make up about 9.4% of the sample. Before undergoing thyroid surgery, none of the patients had been given any kind of treatment. The study retrospectively analysed patient clinical samples collected from about 2012 to 2019 using T-cell receptor beta sequencing.

The CDR3 runs 13 residues from the cysteine to the phenylalanine. The read is trimmed to its CDR3 DNA, 39 bases read in frame from base 1. Trimming removed 6 bases from V and 1 base from J, leaving 9 bases between the germline ends. CDR1 and CDR2, looked up from the germline V gene (reference sequence), are PRHDT and FYEKMQ. Recombination connected TRBV13 to TRBJ1-1; the D gene is possibly TRBD1, with 6 bases matching. The sequenced sample was blood. The clonotype comes from a male donor with papillary thyroid cancer or a benign thyroid nodule (not recorded which). Some clones in this sample may be carry-over from other donors' samples. The DNA reads TGTGCCAGCAGGGAACAGGGGAACACTGAAGCTTTCTTT. Its coded protein is CASREQGNTEAFF.